This T cell receptor (beta chain) was sequenced in a study of identical twins. The study's findings and limits: Recombination models fit unrelated individuals' TCR alpha sharing but underestimated twins'. Where beta out-of-frame sequences were concerned, excess twin sharing was weaker.

TCRdb re-called the 5' RACE reads through MiXCR, storing one row per CDR3 protein. The sample holds 410,000 or so distinct CDR3 sequences, approximately 17% seen once. This clonotype was recorded many times. Its antigen remains unknown. Per the germline V gene, CDR1 is ENHRY and CDR2 is SYGVKD. The CDR3 is 16 residues long. The V segment lost 5 bases and the J segment 7 bases; nucleotides outside the gene matches: 10. Input material: naive T cells sorted from blood. V gene TRBV10-3 combines with J gene TRBJ2-1; TRBD2 matches 11 bases. This clonotype originated in a man aged 50 to 59 in good health. The CDR3 loop reads CAISTTSGIVGNEQFF. CDR3 coding DNA: TGTGCCATCAGTACGACTAGCGGGATTGTCGGTAATGAGCAGTTCTTC.